This paragraph covers one T cell receptor beta chain sequence. The antigen it recognizes is unknown. Per-nucleotide qualities are absent, and no much larger clonotype sits a single base away. The cohort was made up of approximately 670 healthy bone marrow donors. Cohort members were all nominally healthy when sampled, although unrecorded immune exposures were likely present. The donor tested CMV seronegative and was one of the 352 seronegative cohort members. Each donor provided a peripheral blood sample, and peripheral blood mononuclear cells were used for TCR beta sequencing. Genomic DNA was extracted from the blood cell samples with the Qiagen DNeasy Blood Extraction Kit. The data belong to a study of cytomegalovirus exposure and HLA in healthy donors (dated by TCRdb to 2015 to 2018). For the study in its entirety: In an earlier analysis of approximately 640 of the donors, less than 350 Gb of sequence data and some 100 million unique TCR beta sequences from roughly 180 million T cells were reported. The number of donors typed differed by locus, with about 629-630 for A, B, C, DRB1 and DQB1, around 500 for DQA1, over 600 for DPA1, and around 430 for DPB1. About 5 DR-DQ haplotypes were handled as single units for association and clustering, since linkage in the cohort was strong. To decide whether each TCR beta V gene segment behaved as functional or pseudogenic, an earlier analysis of some 600 of the donors relied on high-throughput TCR beta sequencing. A later genetic analysis used genome-wide SNP genotypes for about three fifths of the roughly 700 donors, treating that subset as a discovery cohort. Every discovery cohort repertoire had been produced on one sequencing platform. An early release that covered fewer than 800 HLA-typed donors contained about 300 gigabases of sequencing data and approximately 85 million unique TCR sequences. In the later analysis, no new phenotypic data were used to find candidate immune exposures; instead, reliance was placed on TCR beta sequences and their occurrence across donors. To study patterns of TCR occurrence, a later analysis re-analyzed previously published TCR beta repertoires from under 750 donors and added high-resolution HLA genotyping. To predict cytomegalovirus infection status, the study combined high-throughput TCR immunosequencing, statistical association of individual TCRs with disease status, and machine learning. Of the 300 to 450 genotyped donors, over 65% fell in the genetic ancestry cluster associated with self-reported Caucasian donors. The study aimed to test whether signatures of past pathogen exposure could be identified by cataloging public T cell receptors. Donor age, sex, ethnicity and CMV serostatus were compiled together with the repertoire data. Besides the first cohort of more than 650 subjects, a separate validation cohort made up of about 120 different subjects was used. The study profiled the T cell repertoires of around 700 subjects by immunosequencing and related them to cytomegalovirus serostatus. Across approximately 400 genotyped donors of the cohort, an average of about 240,000 unique TCR beta nucleotide sequences per donor were sequenced, and roughly 20% of those sequences were non-productive. HLA typing covered class I and class II loci at four-digit resolution. On the study overall, not on this receptor specifically: A group of highly shared sequence variants was considered likely to be a technical artifact of the sequencing pipeline. In a later analysis, more than 15,000 TCR beta sequences were associated with specific HLA alleles at a false discovery rate of 0.05. HLA typing was unavailable for some donors at each locus, so association tests used only the typed subset. For the cohort, immune exposure information was limited to CMV serostatus. The classifier was reported to diagnose cytomegalovirus status with high specificity and sensitivity in both the original cohort and the validation cohort. A later analysis found that TCR association rates varied across HLA loci, with DRB1 alleles showing the most associated TCRs and HLA-C alleles the fewest. V-gene and J-gene trimming of TCR beta chains was associated with a missense DCLRE1C variant in a later genetic analysis, and the association was replicated in an independent cohort. In a later analysis, HLA-associated TCR beta chains showed more clonal expansion and lower generation probabilities than non-associated chains that were equally common. Because counts were too low, some 17 rarely observed V segments, including chromosome 9 orphons, were left out of the earlier analysis of roughly 600 of the donors. Roughly uniform sequencing depth across donors was assumed in presence/absence analyses, although this assumption may not hold. According to a later analysis, most CMV-associated TCR beta chains appeared to be HLA-restricted, and the HLA associations seemed to be driven largely by CMV exposure. Broadly in line with IMGT annotations, most TCR beta V segments showed up in productive rearrangements about 87% or about 30% of the time in an earlier analysis of approximately 600 of the donors. According to the authors, the approach could potentially be generalized to other disease states and immunological phenotypes. This cohort had only TCR beta chains sequenced, and the lack of alpha or paired-chain data limited which features could be detected. The study gave a list of more than 150 TCR beta chains associated with cytomegalovirus. Most TCR sequences were observed very rarely across donors, whereas some public TCRs were present in many individuals. Three of the identified cytomegalovirus-associated TCR beta chains were confirmed in vitro to be specific for cytomegalovirus antigens. A further reported finding was that TCR beta sequences accurately predicted the HLA-A and HLA-B alleles for most subjects in the first cohort. Several of the top co-occurrence clusters appeared to be linked to parvovirus B19, influenza, CMV and Epstein-Barr virus, according to a later analysis. Linkage disequilibrium might explain the correlated functional status among segregating V segments, but an unknown experimental factor could not be ruled out. Some IMGT-functional V segments, including TRBV6-2 and TRBV6-3, could not be told apart with the 87-base-pair reads, so those segments were excluded. When HLA alleles, especially DR and DQ, strongly co-occurred, TCR associations were difficult to assign to individual alleles. Compared with the roughly 700-donor mean, donors in an Asian-associated ancestry cluster had fewer N-insertions in productive TCRs, according to a later genetic analysis.

Library preparation used the immunoSEQ multiplex PCR assay. For the multiplex PCR, a mixture combining 60 forward primers for TCR Vbeta segments and 13 reverse primers for TCR Jbeta segments was used. A multiplex PCR assay on genomic DNA amplified the CDR3 region of rearranged TCR beta genes. Amplified TCR beta libraries were sequenced as 87-base-pair reads on the Illumina HiSeq System. The study's own analysis went as follows. A later analysis tallied some 79 million unique TCR beta chains across the roughly 610 repertoires, and around 12 million of those chains were shared by two or more donors. To remove PCR and sequencing errors, raw reads were error-corrected and collapsed into unique sequences using a nearest-neighbor algorithm that merged closely related sequences. To assign V, D and J gene segments, CDR3 sequences were aligned to IMGT reference sequences. For a sequence to be retained, a match of at least six nucleotides to both a V gene segment and a J gene segment was required. Rearrangements were called productive when the CDR3 lacked stop codons and stayed in frame with V and J; all others were non-productive. CDR3 was defined according to IMGT convention as the region running from the second conserved V-encoded cysteine to the conserved J-encoded phenylalanine. In an earlier analysis of approximately 590 of the donors, sequences lacking an unambiguous match to a single V gene segment were excluded. In an earlier analysis of approximately 590 of the donors, a V segment was called functional when productive rearrangements were above 56.7%, and segregating when the standard deviation between donors exceeded 5%. A statistical classification framework was built for diagnosing cytomegalovirus status from the catalog of TCR beta chain sequences. V and J gene assignment, in a later analysis, came from comparing TCR nucleotide sequences with IMGT/GENE-DB human TR gene sequences. Using the TCRdist pipeline, a later analysis assigned CDR3 sequences along with most-parsimonious VDJ recombination scenarios. In a later analysis, every TCR beta chain was defined by the combination of its CDR3 amino acid sequence and its V-gene family, and reads without a unique V-gene family were dropped. As a way to deal with suspected cross-contamination and a sequencing artifact, a later analysis dropped 640 or so nucleotide sequences that were highly shared and had low generation probability. In a later analysis, a clonal expansion index was calculated for each public chain from normalized within-repertoire ranks of inferred template counts. A later analysis computed generation probabilities with a VDJ recombination model fitted to out-of-frame rearrangements, and checked the results against IGoR. In a later analysis, hypergeometric tests were used to score TCR-TCR, TCR-HLA and TCR-CMV co-occurrence, with a repertoire-size bias correction applied to TCR pairs. False discovery rates were estimated in a later analysis by permuting HLA or CMV assignments 20 times. A later analysis grouped co-occurring TCRs with DBSCAN, adding TCRdist sequence similarity when clustering within HLA-allele-positive subsets. For co-occurrence clustering, repertoires with fewer than 30,000 or more than 120,000 public chains were excluded, along with 5 or 6 repertoires with anomalous nucleotide sharing. TCRdb retrieved this table from immuneACCESS and kept in-frame rearrangements only. Not all clones are present; in checked studies, unresolved V genes account for under half, and no reason is known for the remainder. That table is the source of V, J and clone size, and D and trimming were worked out from the DNA. In all, the sample holds more than 250,000 clones, and approximately 90% of those were seen once. 2% to 3% of the sample is taken by the ten largest.

For CDR1 and CDR2, the germline V gene (reference sequence) lists SGHNT and YYREEE. A distance of 16 bases separates the germline ends of V and J, which lose 2 bases and 8 bases respectively. Counted from cysteine to phenylalanine, this CDR3 has 15 amino acids. Of all the DNA, just the CDR3 is kept, 45 bases in frame from base 1. What was sequenced was PBMCs. The clonotype was recovered from a woman between 18 and 30 years old in good health and CMV-seronegative. The V gene is TRBV5-4 and the J gene is TRBJ1-4; the best D guess is TRBD1, with 5 bases matching. The bases read TGTGCCAGCAGCTTACCGGTGCAGGGAAAGGAAAAACTGTTTTTT. The encoded protein is CASSLPVQGKEKLFF. Reference TRBV5-4 and TRBJ1-4 proteins supply the regions before and after the CDR3; the full variable domain is: ETGVTQSPTHLIKTRGQQVTLRCSSQSGHNTVSWYQQALGQGPQFIFQYYREEENGRGNFPPRFSGLQFPNYSSELNVNALELDDSALYLCASSLPVQGKEKLFFGSGTQLSVL.